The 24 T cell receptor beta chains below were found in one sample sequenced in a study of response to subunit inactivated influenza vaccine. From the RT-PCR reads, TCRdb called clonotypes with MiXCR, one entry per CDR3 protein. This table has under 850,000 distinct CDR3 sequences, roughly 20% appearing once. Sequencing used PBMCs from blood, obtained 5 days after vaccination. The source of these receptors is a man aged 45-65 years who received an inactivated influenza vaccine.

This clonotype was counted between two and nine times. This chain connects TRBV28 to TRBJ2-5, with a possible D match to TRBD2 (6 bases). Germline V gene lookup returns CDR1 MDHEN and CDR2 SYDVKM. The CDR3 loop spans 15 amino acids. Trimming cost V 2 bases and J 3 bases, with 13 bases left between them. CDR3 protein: CASSLPQREEETQYF. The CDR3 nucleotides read TGTGCCAGCAGTTTACCCCAGAGGGAGGAAGAGACCCAGTACTTC.

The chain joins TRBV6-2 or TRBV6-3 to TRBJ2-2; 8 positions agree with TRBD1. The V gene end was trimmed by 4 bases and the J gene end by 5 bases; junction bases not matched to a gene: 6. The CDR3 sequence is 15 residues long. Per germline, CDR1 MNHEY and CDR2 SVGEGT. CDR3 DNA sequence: TGTGCCAGCAGTTGGACAGGGCCGGGGACCGGGGAGCTGTTTTTT. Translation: CASSWTGPGTGELFF.

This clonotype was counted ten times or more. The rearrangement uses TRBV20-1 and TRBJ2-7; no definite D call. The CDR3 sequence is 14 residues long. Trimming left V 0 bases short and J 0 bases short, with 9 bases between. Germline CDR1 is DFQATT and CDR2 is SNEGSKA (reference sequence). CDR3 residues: CSARDRTSSYEQYF. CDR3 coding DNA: TGCAGTGCTAGAGATCGGACCAGCTCCTACGAGCAGTACTTC.

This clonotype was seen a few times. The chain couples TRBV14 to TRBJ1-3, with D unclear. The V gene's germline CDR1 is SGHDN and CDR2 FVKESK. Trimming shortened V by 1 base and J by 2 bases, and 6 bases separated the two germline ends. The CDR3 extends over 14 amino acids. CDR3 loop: CASSQAVPGNTIYF. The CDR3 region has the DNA TGTGCCAGCAGCCAAGCGGTTCCTGGAAACACCATATATTTT.

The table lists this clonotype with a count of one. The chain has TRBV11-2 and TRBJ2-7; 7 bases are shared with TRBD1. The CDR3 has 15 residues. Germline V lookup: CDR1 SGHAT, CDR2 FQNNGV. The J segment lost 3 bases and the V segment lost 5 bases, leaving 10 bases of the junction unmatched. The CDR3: CASSHNLGGYYEQYF. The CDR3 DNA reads TGTGCCAGCAGCCACAACCTAGGGGGCTACTACGAGCAGTACTTC.

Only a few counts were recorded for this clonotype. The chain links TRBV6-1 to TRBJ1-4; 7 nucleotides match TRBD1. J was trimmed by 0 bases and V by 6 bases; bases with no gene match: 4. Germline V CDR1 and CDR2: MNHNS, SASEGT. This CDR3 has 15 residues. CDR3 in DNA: TGTGCCAGCAGCCAGACAGGGCCAACTAATGAAAAACTGTTTTTT. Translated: CASSQTGPTNEKLFF.

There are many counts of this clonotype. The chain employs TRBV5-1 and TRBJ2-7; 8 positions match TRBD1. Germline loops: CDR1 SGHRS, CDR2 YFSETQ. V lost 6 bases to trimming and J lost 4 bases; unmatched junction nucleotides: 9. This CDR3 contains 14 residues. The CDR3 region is CASKAGTGPYEQYF. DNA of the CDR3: TGCGCCAGCAAAGCCGGGACAGGACCTTACGAGCAGTACTTC.

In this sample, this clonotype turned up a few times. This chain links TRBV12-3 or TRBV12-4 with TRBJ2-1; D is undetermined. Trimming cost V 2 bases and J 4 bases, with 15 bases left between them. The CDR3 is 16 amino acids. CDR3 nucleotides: TGTGCCAGCAGTTTACCGGGCCGGAAGATTTACAATGAGCAGTTCTTC. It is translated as CASSLPGRKIYNEQFF.

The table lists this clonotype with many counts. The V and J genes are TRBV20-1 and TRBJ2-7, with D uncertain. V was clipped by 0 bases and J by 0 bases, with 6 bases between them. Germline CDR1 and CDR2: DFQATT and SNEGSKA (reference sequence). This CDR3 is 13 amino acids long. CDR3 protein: CSARDWSSYEQYF. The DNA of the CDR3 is TGCAGTGCTAGAGATTGGTCCTCCTACGAGCAGTACTTC.

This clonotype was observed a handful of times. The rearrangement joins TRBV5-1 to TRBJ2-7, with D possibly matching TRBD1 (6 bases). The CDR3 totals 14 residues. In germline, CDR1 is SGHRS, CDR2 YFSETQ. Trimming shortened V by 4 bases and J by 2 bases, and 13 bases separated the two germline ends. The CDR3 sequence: CASSGGHVTYEQYF. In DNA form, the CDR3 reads TGCGCCAGCAGCGGGGGACACGTAACCTACGAGCAGTACTTC.

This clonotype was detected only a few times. Here the CDR3 DNA reads TGCAGTGCCAGATGGGGGGGGACAGGGACCAATGAGCAGTTCTTC. It translates to CSARWGGTGTNEQFF. V gene TRBV20-1 combines with J gene TRBJ2-1, with TRBD1 identical over 9 bases. The CDR3 totals 15 residues. With V trimmed by 6 bases and J by 6 bases, 12 bases remained unmatched. The germline V gene has CDR1 DFQATT and CDR2 SNEGSKA (reference sequence).

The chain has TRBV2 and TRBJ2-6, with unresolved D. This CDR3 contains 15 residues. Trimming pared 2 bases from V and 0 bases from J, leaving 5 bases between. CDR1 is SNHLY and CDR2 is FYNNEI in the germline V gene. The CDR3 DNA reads TGTGCCAGCAGTGAAAGGAGCTCTGGGGCCAACGTCCTGACTTTC. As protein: CASSERSSGANVLTF. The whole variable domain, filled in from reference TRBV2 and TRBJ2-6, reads EPEVTQTPSHQVTQMGQEVILRCVPISNHLYFYWYRQILGQKVEFLVSFYNNEISEKSEIFDDQFSVERPDGSNFTLKIRSTKLEDSAMYFCASSERSSGANVLTFGAGSRLTVL.

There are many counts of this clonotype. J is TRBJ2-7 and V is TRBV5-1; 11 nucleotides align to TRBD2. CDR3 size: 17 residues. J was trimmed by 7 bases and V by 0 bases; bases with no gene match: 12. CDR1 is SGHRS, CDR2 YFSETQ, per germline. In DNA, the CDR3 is TGCGCCAGCAGCTTGGCCAATCTACTAGCGGGAGAGACGGAGCAGTACTTC. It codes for CASSLANLLAGETEQYF.

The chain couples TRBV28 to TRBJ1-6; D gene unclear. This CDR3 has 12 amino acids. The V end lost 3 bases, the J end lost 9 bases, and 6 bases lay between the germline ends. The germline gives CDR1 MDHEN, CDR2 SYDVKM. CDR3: CASSLMGSPLHF. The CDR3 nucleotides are TGTGCCAGCAGTTTGATGGGTTCACCCCTCCACTTT.

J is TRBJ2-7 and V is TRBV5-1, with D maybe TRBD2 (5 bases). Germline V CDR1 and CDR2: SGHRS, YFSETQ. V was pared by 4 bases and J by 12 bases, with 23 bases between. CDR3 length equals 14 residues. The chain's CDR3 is CASSPENAGVVGYF. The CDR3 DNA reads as TGCGCCAGCAGCCCAGAAAACGCCGGGGTCGTTGGGTACTTC.

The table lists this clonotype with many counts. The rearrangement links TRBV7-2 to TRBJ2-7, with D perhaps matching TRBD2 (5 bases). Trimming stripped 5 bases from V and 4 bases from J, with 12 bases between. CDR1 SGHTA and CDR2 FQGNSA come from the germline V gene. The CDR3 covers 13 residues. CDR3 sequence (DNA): TGTGCCAGCAGCCTCCGGGATCATTACGAGCAGTACTTC. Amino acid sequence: CASSLRDHYEQYF.

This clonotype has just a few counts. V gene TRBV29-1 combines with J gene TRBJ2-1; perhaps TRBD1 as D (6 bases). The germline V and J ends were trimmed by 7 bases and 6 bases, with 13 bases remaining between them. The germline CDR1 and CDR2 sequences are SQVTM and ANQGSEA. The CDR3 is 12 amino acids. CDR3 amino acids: CSASWGPNEQFF. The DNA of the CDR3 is TGCAGCGCCAGTTGGGGGCCCAATGAGCAGTTCTTC.

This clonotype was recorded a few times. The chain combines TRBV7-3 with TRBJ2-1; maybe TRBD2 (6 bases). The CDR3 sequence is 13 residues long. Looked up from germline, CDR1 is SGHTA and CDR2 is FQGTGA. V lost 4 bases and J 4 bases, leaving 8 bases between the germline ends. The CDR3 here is CASSSDYYNEQFF. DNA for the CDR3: TGTGCCAGCAGCTCGGACTATTACAATGAGCAGTTCTTC.

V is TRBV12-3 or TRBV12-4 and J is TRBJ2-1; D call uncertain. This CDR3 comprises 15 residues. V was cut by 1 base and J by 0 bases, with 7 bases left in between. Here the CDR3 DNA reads TGTGCCAGCAGTTTAGGACGGATCTCCTACAATGAGCAGTTCTTC. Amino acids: CASSLGRISYNEQFF.

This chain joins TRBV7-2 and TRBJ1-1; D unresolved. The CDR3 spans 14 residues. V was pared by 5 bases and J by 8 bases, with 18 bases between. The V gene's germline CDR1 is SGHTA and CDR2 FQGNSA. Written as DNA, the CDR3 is TGTGCCAGCAGCCAACTTAGGAACGGCGGAGAAGCTTTCTTT. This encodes CASSQLRNGGEAFF.

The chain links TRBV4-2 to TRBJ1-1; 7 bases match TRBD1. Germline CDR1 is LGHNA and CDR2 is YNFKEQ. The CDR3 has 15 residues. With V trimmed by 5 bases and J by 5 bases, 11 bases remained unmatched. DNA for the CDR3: TGTGCCAGCAGCAACAGTTGGGACAGCAGGACTGAAGCTTTCTTT. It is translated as CASSNSWDSRTEAFF.

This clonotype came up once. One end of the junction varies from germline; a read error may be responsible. CDR3 nucleotides: TGTGACATCAGTAAAGAATGGCGACTTTGGACTGAAGCTTTCTTT. It yields the protein CDISKEWRLWTEAFF. The genes are TRBV10-3 and TRBJ1-1; D not certain. Per germline, CDR1 ENHRY and CDR2 SYGVKD. The CDR3 spans 15 residues.

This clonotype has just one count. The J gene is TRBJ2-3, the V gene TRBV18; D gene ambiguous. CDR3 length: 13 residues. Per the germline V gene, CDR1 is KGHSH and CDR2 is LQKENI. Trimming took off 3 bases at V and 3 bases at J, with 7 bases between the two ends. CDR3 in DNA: TGTGCCAGCTCACCGTTGATGACAGATACGCAGTATTTT. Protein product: CASSPLMTDTQYF.

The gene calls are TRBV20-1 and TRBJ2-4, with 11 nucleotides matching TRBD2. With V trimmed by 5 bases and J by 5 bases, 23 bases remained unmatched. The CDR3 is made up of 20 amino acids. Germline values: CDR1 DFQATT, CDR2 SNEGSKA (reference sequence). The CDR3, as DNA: TGCAGTGCTCCCTCTCCCCTTTATAGCGGGGGGGCTGTACGGGAAAACATTCAGTACTTC. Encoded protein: CSAPSPLYSGGAVRENIQYF.